This entry is about one TCR beta chain. The authors' processing: Estimated nucleated cell counts came from reference gene primer amplification. Profiled with immunoSEQ multiplex PCR; TCRdb holds only in-frame clones, not every one. The V and J calls and clone size are taken from that table; D and trimming were inferred from the DNA. This sample has around 150,000 clones, with 88% found just once. The germline gives CDR1 KGHSH, CDR2 LQKENI. The CDR3 is made up of 13 amino acids. The V gene lost 5 bases and the J gene lost 2 bases, with 7 bases spanning the gap. These data come from a study of blood T cell repertoires in COVID-19. The wider study: Whether acute or convalescent, the COVID-19 samples came from the United States, Italy and Spain. Sample material is recorded as cDNA or gDNA derived from T cells, B-cell-depleted T cells, or PBMCs.

Sequencing used peripheral blood. V and J are TRBV18 and TRBJ1-5, with a tentative D call TRBD1 (5 bases). This sequence originates from a man in his sixties with active or convalescent COVID-19. The chain's CDR3 is CASSKQGNQPQHF. CDR3 in DNA: TGTGCCAGCTCAAAACAGGGCAATCAGCCCCAGCATTTT.